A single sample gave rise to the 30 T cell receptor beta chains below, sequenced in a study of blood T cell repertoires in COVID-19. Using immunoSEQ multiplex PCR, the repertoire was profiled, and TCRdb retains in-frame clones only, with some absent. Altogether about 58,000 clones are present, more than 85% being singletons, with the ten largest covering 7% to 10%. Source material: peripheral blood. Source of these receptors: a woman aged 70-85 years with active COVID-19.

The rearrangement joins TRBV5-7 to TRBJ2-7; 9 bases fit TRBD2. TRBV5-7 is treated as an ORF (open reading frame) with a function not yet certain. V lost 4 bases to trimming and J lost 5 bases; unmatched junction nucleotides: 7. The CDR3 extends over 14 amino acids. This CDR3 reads CASSGSGSGHEQYF. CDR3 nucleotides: TGTGCCAGCAGCGGTAGCGGGAGTGGCCACGAGCAGTACTTC.

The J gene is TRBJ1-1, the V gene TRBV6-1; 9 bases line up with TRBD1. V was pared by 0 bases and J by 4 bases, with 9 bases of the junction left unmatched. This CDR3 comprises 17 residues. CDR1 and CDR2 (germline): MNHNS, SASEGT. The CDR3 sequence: CASSEAPGQGSGTEAFF. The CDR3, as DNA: TGTGCCAGCAGTGAAGCCCCGGGACAGGGAAGCGGCACTGAAGCTTTCTTT.

This chain's CDR3 is CASSQGQANEAFF. In DNA form, the CDR3 reads TGTGCCAGCAGCCAAGGACAGGCCAATGAAGCTTTCTTT. This chain connects TRBV3-1 (or the pseudogene TRBV3-2) to TRBJ1-1; D possibly corresponds to TRBD1 (6 bases). Per the germline V gene, CDR1 is LGHDT and CDR2 is YNNKEL (reference sequence). Trimming took off 1 base at V and 7 bases at J, with 10 bases between the two ends. There are 13 residues in the CDR3.

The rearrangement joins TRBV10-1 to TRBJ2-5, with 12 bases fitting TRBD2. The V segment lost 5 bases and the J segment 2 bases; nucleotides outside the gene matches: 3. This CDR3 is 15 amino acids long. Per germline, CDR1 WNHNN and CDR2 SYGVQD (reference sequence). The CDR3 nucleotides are TGCGCCAGCAGTCCTGGACTAGCGGGGCAAGAGACCCAGTACTTC. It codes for CASSPGLAGQETQYF.

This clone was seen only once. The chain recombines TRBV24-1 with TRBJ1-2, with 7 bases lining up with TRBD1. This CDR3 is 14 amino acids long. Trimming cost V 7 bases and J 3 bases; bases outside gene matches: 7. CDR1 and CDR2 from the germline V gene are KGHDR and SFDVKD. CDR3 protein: CATSAGTDYYGYTF. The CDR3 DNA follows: TGTGCCACCAGCGCCGGGACAGACTACTATGGCTACACCTTC.

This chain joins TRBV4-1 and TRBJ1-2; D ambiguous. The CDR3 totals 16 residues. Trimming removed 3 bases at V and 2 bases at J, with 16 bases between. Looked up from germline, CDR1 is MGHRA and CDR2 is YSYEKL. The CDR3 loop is CASSHQGQVLNYGYTF. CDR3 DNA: TGCGCCAGCAGCCATCAAGGCCAGGTGCTAAACTATGGCTACACCTTC.

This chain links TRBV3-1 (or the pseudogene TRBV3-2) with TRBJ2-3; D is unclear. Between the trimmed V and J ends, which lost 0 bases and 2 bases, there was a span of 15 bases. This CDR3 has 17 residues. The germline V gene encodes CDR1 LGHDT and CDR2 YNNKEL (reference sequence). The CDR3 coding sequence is TGTGCCAGCAGCCAAGATCCAGGTTACACTGCCACAGATACGCAGTATTTT. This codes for CASSQDPGYTATDTQYF.

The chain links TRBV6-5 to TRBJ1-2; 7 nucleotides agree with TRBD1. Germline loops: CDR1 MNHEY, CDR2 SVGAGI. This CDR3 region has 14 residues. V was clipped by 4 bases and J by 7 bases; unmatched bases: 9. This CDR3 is CASSSTGEDFGYTF. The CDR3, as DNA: TGTGCCAGCAGTTCCACAGGGGAAGATTTTGGCTACACCTTC.

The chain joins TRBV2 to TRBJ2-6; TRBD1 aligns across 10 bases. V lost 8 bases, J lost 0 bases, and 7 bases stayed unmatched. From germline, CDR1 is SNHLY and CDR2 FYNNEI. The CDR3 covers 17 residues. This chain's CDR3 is CASLPGQGNSGANVLTF. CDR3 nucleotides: TGTGCCAGCCTACCGGGACAGGGGAACTCTGGGGCCAACGTCCTGACTTTC. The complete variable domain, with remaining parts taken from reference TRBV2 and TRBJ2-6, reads EPEVTQTPSHQVTQMGQEVILRCVPISNHLYFYWYRQILGQKVEFLVSFYNNEISEKSEIFDDQFSVERPDGSNFTLKIRSTKLEDSAMYFCASLPGQGNSGANVLTFGAGSRLTVL.

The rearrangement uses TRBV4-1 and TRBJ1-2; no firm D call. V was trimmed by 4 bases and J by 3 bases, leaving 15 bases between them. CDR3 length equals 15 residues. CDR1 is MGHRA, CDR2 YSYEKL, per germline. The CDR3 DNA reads TGCGCCAGCAGCCTCGGGTCGACGGGTTACTATGGCTACACCTTC. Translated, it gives CASSLGSTGYYGYTF.

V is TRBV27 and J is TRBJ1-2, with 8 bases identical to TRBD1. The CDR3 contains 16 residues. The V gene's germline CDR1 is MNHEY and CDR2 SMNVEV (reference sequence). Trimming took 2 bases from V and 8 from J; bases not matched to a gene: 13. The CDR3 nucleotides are TGTGCCAGCAGTTTAATCCAAAACAGGGGGATAGGGGGCTACACCTTC. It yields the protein CASSLIQNRGIGGYTF.

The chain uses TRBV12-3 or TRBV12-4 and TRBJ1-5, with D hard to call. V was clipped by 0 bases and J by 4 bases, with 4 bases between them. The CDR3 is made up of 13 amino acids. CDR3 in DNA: TGTGCCAGCAGTTTAGCAACTAATCAGCCCCAGCATTTT. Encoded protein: CASSLATNQPQHF.

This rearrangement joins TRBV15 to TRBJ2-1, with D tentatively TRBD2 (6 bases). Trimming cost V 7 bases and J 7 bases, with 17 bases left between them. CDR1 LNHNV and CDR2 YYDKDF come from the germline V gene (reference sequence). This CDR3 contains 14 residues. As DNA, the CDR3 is TGTGCCACCACCATTCGACTAGGCTCAAATGAGCAGTTCTTC. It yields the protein CATTIRLGSNEQFF.

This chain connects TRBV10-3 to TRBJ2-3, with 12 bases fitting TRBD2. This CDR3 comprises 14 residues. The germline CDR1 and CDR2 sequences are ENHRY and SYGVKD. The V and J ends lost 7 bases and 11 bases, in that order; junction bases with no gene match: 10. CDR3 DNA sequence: TGTGCCATCACCGAGACTAGCGGGAGAGGGGTGCAGTATTTT. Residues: CAITETSGRGVQYF.

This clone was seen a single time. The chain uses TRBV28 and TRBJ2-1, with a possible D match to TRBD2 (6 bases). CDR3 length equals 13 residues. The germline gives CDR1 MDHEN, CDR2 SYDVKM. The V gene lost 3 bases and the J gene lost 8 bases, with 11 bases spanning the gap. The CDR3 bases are TGTGCCAGCAGTTTCCTAGCGTTGGATGAGCAGTTCTTC. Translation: CASSFLALDEQFF.

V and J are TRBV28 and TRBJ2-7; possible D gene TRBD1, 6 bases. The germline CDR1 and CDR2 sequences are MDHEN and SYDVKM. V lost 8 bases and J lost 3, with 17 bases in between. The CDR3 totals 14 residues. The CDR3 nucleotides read TGTGCCAGCGTGGAAAGGGGGAAATACTACGAGCAGTACTTC. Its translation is CASVERGKYYEQYF.

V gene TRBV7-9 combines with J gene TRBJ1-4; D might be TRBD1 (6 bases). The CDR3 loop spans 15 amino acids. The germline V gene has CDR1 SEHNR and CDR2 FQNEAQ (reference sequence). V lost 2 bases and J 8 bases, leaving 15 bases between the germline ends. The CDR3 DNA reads TGTGCCAGCAGCTTATGGCGCAGGGGCCTGGAAAAACTGTTTTTT. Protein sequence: CASSLWRRGLEKLFF.

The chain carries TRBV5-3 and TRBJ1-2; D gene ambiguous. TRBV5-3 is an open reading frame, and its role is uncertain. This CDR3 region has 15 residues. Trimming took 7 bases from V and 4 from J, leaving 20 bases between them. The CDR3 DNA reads TGTGCCAGACGCCTACTAGTGGTGAGAACCTATGGCTACACCTTC. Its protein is CARRLLVVRTYGYTF.

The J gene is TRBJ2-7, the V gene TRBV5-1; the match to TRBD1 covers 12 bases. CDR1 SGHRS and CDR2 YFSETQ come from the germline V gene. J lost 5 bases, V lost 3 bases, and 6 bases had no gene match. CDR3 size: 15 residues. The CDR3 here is CASSSRDRGHDEQYF. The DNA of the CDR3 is TGCGCCAGCAGCTCCAGGGACAGGGGGCACGACGAGCAGTACTTC.

CDR3 residues: CASSSLSTDTQYF. CDR3 nucleotides: TGTGCCAGCAGTTCTCTTAGCACAGATACGCAGTATTTT. The chain is built from TRBV27 and TRBJ2-3; D uncertain. Germline values: CDR1 MNHEY, CDR2 SMNVEV (reference sequence). CDR3 length: 13 residues. V lost 4 bases to trimming and J lost 0 bases, with 5 bases between them.

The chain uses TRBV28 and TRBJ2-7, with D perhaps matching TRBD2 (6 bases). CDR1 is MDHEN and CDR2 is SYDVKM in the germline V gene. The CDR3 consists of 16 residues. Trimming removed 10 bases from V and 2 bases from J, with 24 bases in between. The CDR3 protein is CATNLYLAEAPYEQYF. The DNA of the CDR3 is TGTGCCACCAATCTTTACTTAGCGGAGGCACCCTACGAGCAGTACTTC.

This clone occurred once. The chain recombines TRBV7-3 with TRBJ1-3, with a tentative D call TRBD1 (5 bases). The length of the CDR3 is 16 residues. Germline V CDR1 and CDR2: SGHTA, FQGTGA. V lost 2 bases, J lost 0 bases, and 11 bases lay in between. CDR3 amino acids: CASSLQGPDSGNTIYF. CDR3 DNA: TGTGCCAGCAGCTTACAGGGCCCAGACTCTGGAAACACCATATATTTT.

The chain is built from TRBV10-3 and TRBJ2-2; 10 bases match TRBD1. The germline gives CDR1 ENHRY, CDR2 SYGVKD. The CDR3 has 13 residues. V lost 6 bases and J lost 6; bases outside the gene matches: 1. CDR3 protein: CAIRGTGAGELFF. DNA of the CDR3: TGTGCCATCAGAGGGACAGGGGCCGGGGAGCTGTTTTTT.

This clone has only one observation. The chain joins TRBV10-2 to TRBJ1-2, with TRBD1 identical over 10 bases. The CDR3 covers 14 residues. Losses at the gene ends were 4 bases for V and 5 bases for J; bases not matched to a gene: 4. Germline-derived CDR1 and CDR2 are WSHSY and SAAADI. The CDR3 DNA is TGCGCCAGCAGTGGACAGGGGGCTCGGTATGGCTACACCTTC. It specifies CASSGQGARYGYTF.

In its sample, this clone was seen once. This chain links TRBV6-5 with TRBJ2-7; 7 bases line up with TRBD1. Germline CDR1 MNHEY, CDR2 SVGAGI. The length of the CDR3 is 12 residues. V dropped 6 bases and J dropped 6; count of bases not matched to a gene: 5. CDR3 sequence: CASSRQGFEQYF. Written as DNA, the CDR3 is TGTGCCAGCAGCCGACAGGGCTTCGAGCAGTACTTC.

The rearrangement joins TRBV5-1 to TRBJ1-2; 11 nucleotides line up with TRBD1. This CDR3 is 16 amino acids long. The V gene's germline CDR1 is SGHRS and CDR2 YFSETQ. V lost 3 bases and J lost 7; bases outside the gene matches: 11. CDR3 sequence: CASSSRSAGTGGGYTF. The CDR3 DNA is TGCGCCAGCAGCTCACGCTCTGCCGGGACAGGGGGTGGCTACACCTTC.

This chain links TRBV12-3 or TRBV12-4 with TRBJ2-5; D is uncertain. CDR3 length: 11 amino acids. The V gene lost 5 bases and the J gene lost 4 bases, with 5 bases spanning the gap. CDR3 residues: CASSPLETQYF. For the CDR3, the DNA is TGTGCCAGCAGTCCCCTAGAGACCCAGTACTTC.

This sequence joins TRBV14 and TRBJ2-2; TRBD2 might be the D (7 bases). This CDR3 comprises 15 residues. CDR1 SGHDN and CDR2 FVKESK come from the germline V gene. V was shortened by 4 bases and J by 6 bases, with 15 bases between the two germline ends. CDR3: CASSPLGGLSGELFF. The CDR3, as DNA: TGTGCCAGCAGCCCTTTGGGGGGGCTCTCCGGGGAGCTGTTTTTT. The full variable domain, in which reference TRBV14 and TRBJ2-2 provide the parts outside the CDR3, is EAGVTQFPSHSVIEKGQTVTLRCDPISGHDNLYWYRRVMGKEIKFLLHFVKESKQDESGMPNNRFLAERTGGTYSTLKVQPAELEDSGVYFCASSPLGGLSGELFFGEGSRLTVL.

This chain's CDR3 is CSVETGRDTEAFF. CDR3 in DNA: TGCAGCGTTGAGACAGGAAGGGACACTGAAGCTTTCTTT. The chain has TRBV29-1 and TRBJ1-1, with a possible D match to TRBD1 (6 bases). The CDR3 sequence is 13 residues long. Germline CDR1 and CDR2: SQVTM and ANQGSEA. The germline V and J ends were trimmed by 3 bases and 3 bases, with 11 bases remaining between them.

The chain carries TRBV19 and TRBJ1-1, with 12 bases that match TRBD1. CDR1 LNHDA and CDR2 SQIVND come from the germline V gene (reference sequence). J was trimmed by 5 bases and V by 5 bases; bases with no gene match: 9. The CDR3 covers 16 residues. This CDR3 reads CASSVRDRGPGTEAFF. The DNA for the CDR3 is TGTGCCAGTAGTGTCCGGGACAGGGGGCCGGGGACTGAAGCTTTCTTT.